A selection of T cell receptor beta chains follows, all from one sample in a study of PD-L1 blockade in urothelial cancer. TCRdb's copy holds only in-frame clones and misses some; the assay was immunoSEQ multiplex PCR. The sample consists of 120,000 or so clones, roughly 83% of them appearing once. Material: PBMCs, obtained around atezolizumab (anti-PD-L1) treatment. The receptors here all came from a man aged 45-65 years with urothelial cancer. Each CDR3 is given with its conserved first and last residue. Each record gives: V gene, clone size, D gene, J gene, CDR3 protein, CDR3 DNA. A D gene is named only where the DNA matches it firmly. Size tells how often a clone was seen (once, few, many) or the class of an expanded clone, and some rows leave it out.

V: TRBV7-8; size: many; D: .; J: TRBJ1-5; CDR3: CASSSPTGSQPQHF; DNA: TGTGCCAGCAGCTCCCCGACAGGCTCTCAGCCCCAGCATTTT
V: TRBV5-1; size: .; D: TRBD2; J: TRBJ2-1; CDR3: CASSVGGLAGGPGQFF; DNA: TGCGCCAGCAGCGTGGGGGGACTAGCGGGAGGGCCCGGGCAGTTCTTC
V: TRBV2; size: .; D: .; J: TRBJ2-1; CDR3: CASSVVNEQFF; DNA: TGTGCCAGCAGTGTAGTGAATGAGCAGTTCTTC
V: TRBV30; size: once; D: TRBD1; J: TRBJ1-2; CDR3: CAWSNPGTELNYGYTF; DNA: TGTGCCTGGAGTAACCCCGGGACAGAATTAAACTATGGCTACACCTTC
V: TRBV19; size: .; D: .; J: TRBJ2-1; CDR3: CATLAQGTGSYNEQFF; DNA: TGTGCCACCCTCGCCCAGGGGACGGGATCCTACAATGAGCAGTTCTTC
V: TRBV7-3; size: .; D: TRBD1; J: TRBJ2-7; CDR3: CASSLSDRASYEQYF; DNA: TGTGCCAGCAGCTTAAGTGACAGGGCTTCCTACGAGCAGTACTTC
V: TRBV28; size: .; D: .; J: TRBJ2-5; CDR3: CASSPYEETQYF; DNA: TGTGCCAGCAGTCCCTACGAAGAGACCCAGTACTTC
V: TRBV7-2; size: once; D: .; J: TRBJ1-5; CDR3: CASSFLQTNQPQHF; DNA: TGTGCCAGCAGCTTTCTACAGACCAATCAGCCCCAGCATTTT
V: TRBV5-3; size: .; D: TRBD2; J: TRBJ2-6; CDR3: CARSCYSLAGTETPLAGANVLTF; DNA: TGTGCCAGAAGCTGCTATTCGCTAGCGGGAACCGAAACCCCTTTAGCTGGGGCCAACGTCCTGACTTTC
V: TRBV9; size: .; D: .; J: TRBJ2-2; CDR3: CASSVAGNTGELFF; DNA: TGTGCCAGCAGCGTAGCGGGGAACACCGGGGAGCTGTTTTTT
V: TRBV19; size: .; D: .; J: TRBJ2-7; CDR3: CASQGPGHYEQYF; DNA: TGTGCCAGCCAGGGCCCCGGGCACTACGAGCAGTACTTC
V: TRBV27; size: .; D: TRBD2; J: TRBJ2-1; CDR3: CASSPTSGSLLLNNEQFF; DNA: TGTGCCAGCAGTCCGACTAGCGGGAGCCTCTTGCTAAACAATGAGCAGTTCTTC
V: TRBV19; size: .; D: .; J: TRBJ1-2; CDR3: CASSIVGTRDGYTF; DNA: TGTGCCAGTAGTATAGTCGGGACAAGGGATGGCTACACCTTC
V: TRBV7-8; size: few; D: .; J: TRBJ2-2; CDR3: CASSFGQGGSTGELFF; DNA: TGTGCCAGCAGCTTTGGACAGGGAGGGTCCACCGGGGAGCTGTTTTTT
V: TRBV6-6; size: .; D: TRBD1; J: TRBJ2-1; CDR3: CASSSTGGPAGNEQFF; DNA: TGTGCCAGCAGTTCTACAGGGGGCCCCGCTGGCAATGAGCAGTTCTTC
V: TRBV5-1; size: few; D: TRBD1; J: TRBJ2-7; CDR3: CASSGTAYEQYF; DNA: TGCGCCAGCAGCGGGACAGCTTACGAGCAGTACTTC
V: TRBV28; size: .; D: TRBD1; J: TRBJ2-1; CDR3: CATHGQGGPSYNEQFF; DNA: TGTGCCACCCACGGACAGGGGGGACCCTCCTACAATGAGCAGTTCTTC
V: TRBV11-2; size: once; D: TRBD2; J: TRBJ2-3; CDR3: CASSLRGRVSTDTQYF; DNA: TGTGCCAGCAGCTTACGCGGGAGGGTGAGCACAGATACGCAGTATTTT
V: TRBV27; size: .; D: TRBD2; J: TRBJ2-2; CDR3: CASSPVAGNTGELFF; DNA: TGTGCCAGCAGTCCCGTAGCGGGCAACACCGGGGAGCTGTTTTTT
V: TRBV28; size: few; D: TRBD2; J: TRBJ2-1; CDR3: CASSLPTSGRGHEQFF; DNA: TGTGCCAGCAGTTTGCCGACTAGCGGGAGAGGGCATGAGCAGTTCTTC
V: TRBV5-1; size: .; D: .; J: TRBJ2-5; CDR3: CASSLGSGLKTQYF; DNA: TGCGCCAGCAGCTTGGGGTCAGGTCTGAAGACCCAGTACTTC
V: TRBV9; size: .; D: TRBD1; J: TRBJ1-1; CDR3: CASSGGQGGFAEAFF; DNA: TGTGCCAGCAGCGGCGGACAGGGGGGTTTCGCTGAAGCTTTCTTT
V: TRBV30; size: .; D: TRBD1; J: TRBJ1-6; CDR3: CAWSVGKGAGSPLHF; DNA: TGTGCCTGGAGTGTAGGGAAGGGGGCAGGGTCACCCCTCCACTTT
V: TRBV7-9; size: .; D: TRBD2; J: TRBJ2-1; CDR3: CASSSIRGRALEQFF; DNA: TGTGCCAGCAGCTCCATCCGCGGGAGGGCCCTTGAGCAGTTCTTC
V: TRBV7-9; size: .; D: TRBD1; J: TRBJ2-2; CDR3: CASRTGTGNGGELFF; DNA: TGTGCCAGCAGAACCGGGACAGGGAACGGCGGGGAGCTGTTTTTT
V: TRBV9; size: .; D: .; J: TRBJ2-5; CDR3: CASSVGSGEETQYF; DNA: TGTGCCAGCAGCGTAGGAAGCGGTGAAGAGACCCAGTACTTC